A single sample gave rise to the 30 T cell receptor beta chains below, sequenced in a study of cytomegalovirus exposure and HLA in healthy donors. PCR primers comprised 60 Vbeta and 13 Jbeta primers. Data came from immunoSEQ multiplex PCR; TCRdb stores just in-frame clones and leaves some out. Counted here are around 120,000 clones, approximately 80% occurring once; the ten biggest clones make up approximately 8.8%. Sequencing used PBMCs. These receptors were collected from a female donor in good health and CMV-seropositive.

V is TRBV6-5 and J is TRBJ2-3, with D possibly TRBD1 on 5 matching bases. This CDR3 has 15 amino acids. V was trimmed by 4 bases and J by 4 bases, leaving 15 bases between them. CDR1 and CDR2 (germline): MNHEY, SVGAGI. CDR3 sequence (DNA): TGTGCCAGCAGTTCTCTCAGGGTTTGGGCAGATACGCAGTATTTT. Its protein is CASSSLRVWADTQYF.

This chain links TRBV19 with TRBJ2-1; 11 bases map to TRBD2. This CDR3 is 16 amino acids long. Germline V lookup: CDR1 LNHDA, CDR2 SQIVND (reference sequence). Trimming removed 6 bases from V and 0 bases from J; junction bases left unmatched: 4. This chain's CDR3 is CASSKLAGASYNEQFF. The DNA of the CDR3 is TGTGCCAGTAGCAAACTAGCGGGGGCCTCCTACAATGAGCAGTTCTTC.

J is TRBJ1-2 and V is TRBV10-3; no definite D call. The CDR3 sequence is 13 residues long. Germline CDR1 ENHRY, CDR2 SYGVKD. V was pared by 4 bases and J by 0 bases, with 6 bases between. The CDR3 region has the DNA TGTGCCATCAGTGTAGCCTCTAACTATGGCTACACCTTC. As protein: CAISVASNYGYTF.

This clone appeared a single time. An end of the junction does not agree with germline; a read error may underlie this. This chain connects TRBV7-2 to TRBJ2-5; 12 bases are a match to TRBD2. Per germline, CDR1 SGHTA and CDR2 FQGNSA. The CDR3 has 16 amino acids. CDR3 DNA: TGTGCCAGCAGCCTAGCTAGCGGGGGGGGAGAAGAGACCCAGTACTTC. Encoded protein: CASSLASGGGEETQYF.

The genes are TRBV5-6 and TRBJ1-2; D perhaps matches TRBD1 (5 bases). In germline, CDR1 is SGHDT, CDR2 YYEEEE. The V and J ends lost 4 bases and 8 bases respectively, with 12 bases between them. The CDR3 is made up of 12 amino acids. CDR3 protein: CASSPRTTGYTF. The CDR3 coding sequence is TGTGCCAGCAGCCCTAGGACAACAGGCTACACCTTC.

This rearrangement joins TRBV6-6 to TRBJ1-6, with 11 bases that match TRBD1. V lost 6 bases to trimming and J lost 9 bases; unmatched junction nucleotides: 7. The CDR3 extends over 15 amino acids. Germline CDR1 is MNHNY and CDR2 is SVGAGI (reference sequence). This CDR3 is CASSPGQGAGSPLHF. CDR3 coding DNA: TGTGCCAGCAGCCCCGGACAGGGGGCTGGTTCACCCCTCCACTTT.

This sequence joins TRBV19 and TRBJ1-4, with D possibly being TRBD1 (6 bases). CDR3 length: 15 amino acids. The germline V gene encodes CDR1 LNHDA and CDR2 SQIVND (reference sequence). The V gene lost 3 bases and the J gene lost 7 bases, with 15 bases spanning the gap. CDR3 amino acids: CASSMVVRGTEKLFF. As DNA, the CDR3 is TGTGCCAGTAGTATGGTGGTGAGGGGGACTGAAAAACTGTTTTTT.

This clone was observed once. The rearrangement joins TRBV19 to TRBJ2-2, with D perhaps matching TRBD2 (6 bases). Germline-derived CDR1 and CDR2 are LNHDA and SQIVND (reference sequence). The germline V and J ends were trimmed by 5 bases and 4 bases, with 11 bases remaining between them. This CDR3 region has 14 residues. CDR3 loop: CASSGGLRTGELFF. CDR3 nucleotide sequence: TGTGCCAGTAGTGGCGGACTACGCACCGGGGAGCTGTTTTTT.

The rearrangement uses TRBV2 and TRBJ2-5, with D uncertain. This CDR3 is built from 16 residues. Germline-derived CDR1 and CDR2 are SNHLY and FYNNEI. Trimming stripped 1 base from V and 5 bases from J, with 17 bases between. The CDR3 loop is CASSEVRLSSGETQYF. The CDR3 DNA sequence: TGTGCCAGCAGTGAAGTCCGACTCTCTAGTGGGGAGACCCAGTACTTC.

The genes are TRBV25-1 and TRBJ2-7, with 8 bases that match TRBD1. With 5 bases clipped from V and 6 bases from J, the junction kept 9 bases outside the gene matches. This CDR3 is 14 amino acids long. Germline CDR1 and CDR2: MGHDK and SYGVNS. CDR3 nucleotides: TGTGCCAGCAGTTACGCGGACAGGGCGAGCGAGCAGTACTTC. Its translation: CASSYADRASEQYF.

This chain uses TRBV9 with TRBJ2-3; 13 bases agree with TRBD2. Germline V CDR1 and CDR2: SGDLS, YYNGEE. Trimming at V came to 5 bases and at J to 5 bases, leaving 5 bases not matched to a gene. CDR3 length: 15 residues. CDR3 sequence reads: CASSRLAGGIDTQYF. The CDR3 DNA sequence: TGTGCCAGCAGTAGACTAGCGGGGGGAATAGATACGCAGTATTTT.

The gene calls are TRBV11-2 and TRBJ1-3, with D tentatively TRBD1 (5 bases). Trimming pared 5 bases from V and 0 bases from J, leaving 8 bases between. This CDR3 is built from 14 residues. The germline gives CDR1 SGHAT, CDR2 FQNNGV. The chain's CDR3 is CASSQGLSGNTIYF. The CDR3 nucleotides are TGTGCCAGCAGCCAGGGACTCTCTGGAAACACCATATATTTT.

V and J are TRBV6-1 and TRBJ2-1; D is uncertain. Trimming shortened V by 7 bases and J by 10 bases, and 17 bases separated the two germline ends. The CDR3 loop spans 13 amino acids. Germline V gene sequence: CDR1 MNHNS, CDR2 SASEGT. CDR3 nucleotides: TGTGCCAGCATCCGGGTCCCCGGGTACGAGCAGTTCTTC. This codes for CASIRVPGYEQFF.

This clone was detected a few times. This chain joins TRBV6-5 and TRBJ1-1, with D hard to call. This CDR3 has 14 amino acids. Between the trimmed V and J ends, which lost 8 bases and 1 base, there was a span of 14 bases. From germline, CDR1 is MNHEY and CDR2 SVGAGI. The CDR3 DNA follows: TGTGCCAGCCGCGACGGGTCAAAGAACACTGAAGCTTTCTTT. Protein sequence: CASRDGSKNTEAFF.

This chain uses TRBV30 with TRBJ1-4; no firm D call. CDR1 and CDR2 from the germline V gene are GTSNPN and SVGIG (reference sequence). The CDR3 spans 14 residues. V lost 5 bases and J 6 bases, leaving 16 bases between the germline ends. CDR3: CAWARTHGDEKLFF. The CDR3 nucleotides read TGTGCCTGGGCAAGGACTCACGGGGATGAAAAACTGTTTTTT.

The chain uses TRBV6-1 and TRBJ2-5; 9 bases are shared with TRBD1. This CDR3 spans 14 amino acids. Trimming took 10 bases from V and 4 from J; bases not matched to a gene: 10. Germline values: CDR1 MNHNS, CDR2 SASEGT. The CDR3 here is CATRGQGTSETQYF. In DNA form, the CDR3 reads TGTGCCACGAGGGGACAGGGCACGTCAGAGACCCAGTACTTC.

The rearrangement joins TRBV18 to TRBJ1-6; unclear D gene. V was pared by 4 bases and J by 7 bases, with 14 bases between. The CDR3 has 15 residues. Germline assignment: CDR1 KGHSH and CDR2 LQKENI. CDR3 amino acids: CASSLNSPQNSPLHF. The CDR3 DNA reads TGTGCCAGCTCACTGAACAGCCCACAGAATTCACCCCTCCACTTT.

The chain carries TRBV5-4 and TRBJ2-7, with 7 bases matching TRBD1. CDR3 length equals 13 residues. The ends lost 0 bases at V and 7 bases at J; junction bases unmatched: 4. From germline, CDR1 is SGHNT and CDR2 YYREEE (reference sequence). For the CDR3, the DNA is TGTGCCAGCAGCTTGGGGGACAGTTCGGAGCAGTACTTC. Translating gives CASSLGDSSEQYF.

CDR3 DNA sequence: TGTGCCAGCAGCGGGGGAGGAGGGGCCTACGAGCAGTACTTC. Protein product: CASSGGGGAYEQYF. The chain combines TRBV7-9 with TRBJ2-7; D might be TRBD2 (6 bases). The CDR3 totals 14 residues. Germline lookup yields CDR1 SEHNR and CDR2 FQNEAQ (reference sequence). V was clipped by 5 bases and J by 2 bases, with 13 bases between them.

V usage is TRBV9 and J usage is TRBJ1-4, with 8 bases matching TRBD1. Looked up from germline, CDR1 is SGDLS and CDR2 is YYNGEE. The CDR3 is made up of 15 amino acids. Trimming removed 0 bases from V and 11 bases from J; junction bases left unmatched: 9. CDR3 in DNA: TGTGCCAGCAGCGTAGGGTGGACAGGGAAGGAGAAACTGTTTTTT. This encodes CASSVGWTGKEKLFF. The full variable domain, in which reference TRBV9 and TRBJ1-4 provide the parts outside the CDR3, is DSGVTQTPKHLITATGQRVTLRCSPRSGDLSVYWYQQSLDQGLQFLIQYYNGEERAKGNILERFSAQQFPDLHSELNLSSLELGDSALYFCASSVGWTGKEKLFFGSGTQLSVL.

The CDR3 sequence: CASSGHMNTEAFF. In DNA, the CDR3 is TGTGCCAGTAGTGGGCACATGAACACTGAAGCTTTCTTT. This rearrangement joins TRBV19 to TRBJ1-1, with unresolved D. The CDR3 contains 13 residues. V was trimmed by 5 bases and J by 0 bases, leaving 7 bases between them. The germline gives CDR1 LNHDA, CDR2 SQIVND (reference sequence). The whole variable domain, filled in from reference TRBV19 and TRBJ1-1, reads DGGITQSPKYLFRKEGQNVTLSCEQNLNHDAMYWYRQDPGQGLRLIYYSQIVNDFQKGDIAEGYSVSREKKESFPLTVTSAQKNPTAFYLCASSGHMNTEAFFGQGTRLTVV.

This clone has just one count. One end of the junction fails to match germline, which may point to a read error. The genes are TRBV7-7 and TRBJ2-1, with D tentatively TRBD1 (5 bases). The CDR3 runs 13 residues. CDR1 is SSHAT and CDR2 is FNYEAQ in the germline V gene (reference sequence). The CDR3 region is CASSLAQGNEQFF. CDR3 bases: TGTGCTAGCAGCTTAGCCCAGGGCAATGAGCAGTTCTTC.

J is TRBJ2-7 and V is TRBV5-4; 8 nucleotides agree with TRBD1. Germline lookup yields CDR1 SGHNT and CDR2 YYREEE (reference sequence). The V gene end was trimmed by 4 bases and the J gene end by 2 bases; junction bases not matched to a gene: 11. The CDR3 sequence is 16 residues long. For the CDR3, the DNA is TGTGCCAGCAGCACCGTTGACAGGGGACATCCCTACGAGCAGTACTTC. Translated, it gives CASSTVDRGHPYEQYF.

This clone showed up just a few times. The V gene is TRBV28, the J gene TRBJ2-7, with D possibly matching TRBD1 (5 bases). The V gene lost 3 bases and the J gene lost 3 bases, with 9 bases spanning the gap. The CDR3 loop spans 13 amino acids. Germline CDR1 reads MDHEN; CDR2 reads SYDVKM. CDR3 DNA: TGTGCCAGCAGTTTGGAAGGGGTCTACGAGCAGTACTTC. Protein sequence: CASSLEGVYEQYF.

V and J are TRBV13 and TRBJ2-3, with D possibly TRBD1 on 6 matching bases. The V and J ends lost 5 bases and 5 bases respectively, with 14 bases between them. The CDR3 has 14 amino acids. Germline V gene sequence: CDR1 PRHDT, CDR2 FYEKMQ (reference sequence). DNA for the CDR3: TGTGCCAGCAGCCCCCGCCCAGGGGTAGATACGCAGTATTTT. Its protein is CASSPRPGVDTQYF.

DNA for the CDR3: TGTGCCAGCAGCACCCAAGCCAGGGGGCGAGGAGATACGCAGTATTTT. Protein sequence: CASSTQARGRGDTQYF. The chain couples TRBV7-2 to TRBJ2-3; TRBD1 matches at 8 bases. This CDR3 is built from 16 residues. V shed 5 bases, J shed 5 bases, and the junction held 12 bases outside the gene matches. Germline assignment: CDR1 SGHTA and CDR2 FQGNSA.

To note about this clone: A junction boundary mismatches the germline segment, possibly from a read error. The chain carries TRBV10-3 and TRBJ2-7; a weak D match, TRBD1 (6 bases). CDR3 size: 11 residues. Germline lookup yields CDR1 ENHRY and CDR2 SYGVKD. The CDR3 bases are TGTGCCATCAGTAACGGACAGTTTTTCTTTTTC. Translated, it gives CAISNGQFFFF.

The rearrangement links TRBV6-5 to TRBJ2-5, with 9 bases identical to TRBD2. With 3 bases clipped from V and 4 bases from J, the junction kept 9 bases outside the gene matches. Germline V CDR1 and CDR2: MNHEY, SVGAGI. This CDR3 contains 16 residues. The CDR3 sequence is CASSYSGGYSIETQYF. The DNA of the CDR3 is TGTGCCAGCAGTTATAGCGGGGGCTATTCGATAGAGACCCAGTACTTC.

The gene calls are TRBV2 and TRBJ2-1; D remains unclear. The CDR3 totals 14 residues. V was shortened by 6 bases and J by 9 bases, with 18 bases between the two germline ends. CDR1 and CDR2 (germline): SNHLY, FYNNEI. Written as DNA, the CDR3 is TGTGCCAGCAGAAAACAAAGTCGAATAGCTGAGCAGTTCTTC. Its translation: CASRKQSRIAEQFF.

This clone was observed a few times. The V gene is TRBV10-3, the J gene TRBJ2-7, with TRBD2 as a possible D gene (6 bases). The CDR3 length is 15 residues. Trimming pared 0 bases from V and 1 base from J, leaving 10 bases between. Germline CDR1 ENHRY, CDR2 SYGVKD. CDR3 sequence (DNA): TGTGCCATCAGTGAGTCTGAAGGAGGGTCCTACGAGCAGTACTTC. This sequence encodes CAISESEGGSYEQYF.